This T cell receptor (beta chain) was captured in a study of OX40 agonist ivuxolimab in advanced cancers. Samples were taken at baseline and on day 1 of cycles 4 and 7. General study findings and limits: No antigen was identified for the clonally expanded peripheral T cells.

The CDR3 contains 15 residues. V was shortened by 2 bases and J by 2 bases, with 7 bases between the two germline ends. The germline V gene has CDR1 LGHNA and CDR2 YNFKEQ. Turning to this clone: Its antigen remains unknown.

Assay used: immunoSEQ multiplex PCR; TCRdb lists only in-frame clones, some missing. The table includes some 98,000 clones, roughly 91% detected once. The sample here was CD4+ or CD8+ T cells sorted from blood, taken in a trial of the OX40 agonist ivuxolimab. V and J are TRBV4-2 and TRBJ2-6; no clear D gene. The receptor was derived from an adult with an advanced solid tumor such as melanoma, head and neck, liver or kidney cancer. The CDR3 DNA follows: TGTGCCAGCAGCCAATCTGGGGCTGGGGCCAACGTCCTGACTTTC. This sequence encodes CASSQSGAGANVLTF.